Presented here are 22 T cell receptor beta chains from one specimen sequenced in a study of blood T cell repertoires in COVID-19. Sequencing used immunoSEQ multiplex PCR; TCRdb keeps in-frame clones, though not all of them. The table shows 350,000 to 550,000 clones, with about 85% occurring only once. The specimen was PBMCs or T cells enriched from blood (not recorded which). Every receptor here comes from a woman aged 18-29 years with acute COVID-19.

CDR3 loop: CASSPTGVGTEAFF. In DNA, the CDR3 is TGTGCCAGCAGCCCAACAGGGGTAGGAACTGAAGCTTTCTTT. The gene calls are TRBV7-3 and TRBJ1-1; 7 positions match TRBD1. The length of the CDR3 is 14 residues. Germline-derived CDR1 and CDR2 are SGHTA and FQGTGA. The ends lost 5 bases at V and 5 bases at J; junction bases unmatched: 8.

The chain links TRBV18 to TRBJ1-2; D unclear. The ends were cut back, 3 bases at V and 2 bases at J, with 16 bases in the middle. Germline CDR1 KGHSH, CDR2 LQKENI. There are 16 residues in the CDR3. The DNA of the CDR3 is TGTGCCAGCTCACCGTACACAGAGACACCAAACTATGGCTACACCTTC. Its translation is CASSPYTETPNYGYTF.

This sequence joins TRBV27 and TRBJ2-7; 9 bases line up with TRBD1. Germline V gene data show CDR1 as MNHEY and CDR2 as SMNVEV (reference sequence). The ends lost 11 bases at V and 7 bases at J; junction bases unmatched: 9. CDR3 length: 12 residues. The CDR3 DNA is TGTGCCTCCTGGACAGGGGTGAGGGAGCAGTACTTC. Translating it yields CASWTGVREQYF.

The gene calls are TRBV9 and TRBJ2-1, with a possible D match to TRBD2 (6 bases). V was shortened by 2 bases and J by 4 bases, with 19 bases between the two germline ends. This CDR3 has 17 amino acids. CDR1 and CDR2 (germline): SGDLS, YYNGEE. CDR3 sequence (DNA): TGTGCCAGCAGCGTTAGGAGGGACGACGGCCCTTACAATGAGCAGTTCTTC. Amino acids: CASSVRRDDGPYNEQFF. Looking up the rest from reference TRBV9 and TRBJ2-1 gives the full variable domain: DSGVTQTPKHLITATGQRVTLRCSPRSGDLSVYWYQQSLDQGLQFLIQYYNGEERAKGNILERFSAQQFPDLHSELNLSSLELGDSALYFCASSVRRDDGPYNEQFFGPGTRLTVL.

This rearrangement joins TRBV30 to TRBJ1-5, with 7 positions matching TRBD1. Germline CDR1 GTSNPN, CDR2 SVGIG (reference sequence). J lost 4 bases, V lost 6 bases, and 9 bases had no gene match. This CDR3 region has 14 residues. The CDR3 sequence is CACSTAGGNQPQHF. CDR3 nucleotide sequence: TGTGCCTGTTCTACCGCAGGGGGGAATCAGCCCCAGCATTTT.

The genes are TRBV5-1 and TRBJ1-2, with TRBD1 matching over 10 bases. After removal of 0 bases from V and 6 bases from J, the junction contained 5 bases not matched to a gene. Germline V gene data show CDR1 as SGHRS and CDR2 as YFSETQ. The CDR3 contains 15 residues. The CDR3 here is CASSLVGDRGHGYTF. The CDR3 DNA reads as TGCGCCAGCAGCTTGGTTGGGGACAGGGGCCATGGCTACACCTTC.

This clone turned up a few times. The gene calls are TRBV2 and TRBJ2-7, with a possible D match to TRBD1 (6 bases). CDR3 length equals 14 residues. The germline gives CDR1 SNHLY, CDR2 FYNNEI. V lost 6 bases to trimming and J lost 4 bases, with 16 bases between them. This chain's CDR3 is CASRRGYGAYEQYF. DNA of the CDR3: TGTGCCAGCAGAAGGGGGTATGGTGCTTACGAGCAGTACTTC.

CDR3 in amino acids: CASKLGTGDQPQHF. The CDR3 DNA follows: TGTGCCAGCAAATTAGGCACAGGGGATCAGCCCCAGCATTTT. This sequence joins TRBV28 and TRBJ1-5; 7 nucleotides align to TRBD1. Per the germline V gene, CDR1 is MDHEN and CDR2 is SYDVKM. The CDR3 has 14 residues. V lost 7 bases, J lost 5 bases, and 8 bases stayed unmatched.

The genes are TRBV18 and TRBJ1-2; D is uncertain. The CDR3 sequence is 14 residues long. V lost 2 bases to trimming and J lost 3 bases, with 10 bases between them. Germline-derived CDR1 and CDR2 are KGHSH and LQKENI. CDR3 DNA sequence: TGTGCCAGCTCACCAAGCGGGGAACACTATGGCTACACCTTC. It yields the protein CASSPSGEHYGYTF.

The rearrangement links TRBV11-3 to TRBJ1-3; maybe TRBD1 (5 bases). Trimming pared 5 bases from V and 0 bases from J, leaving 11 bases between. Germline values: CDR1 SGHNT, CDR2 YENEEA. The CDR3 runs 15 residues. DNA of the CDR3: TGTGCCAGCAGCGTGTTCGGGGGCTCTGGAAACACCATATATTTT. Translation: CASSVFGGSGNTIYF. Based on the CDR3 plus reference TRBV11-3 and TRBJ1-3, the full variable domain is EAGVVQSPRYKIIEKKQPVAFWCNPISGHNTLYWYLQNLGQGPELLIRYENEEAVDDSQLPKDRFSAERLKGVDSTLKIQPAELGDSAVYLCASSVFGGSGNTIYFGEGSWLTVV.

The chain combines TRBV13 with TRBJ2-7, with D possibly matching TRBD2 (6 bases). Germline V CDR1 and CDR2: PRHDT, FYEKMQ (reference sequence). The CDR3 is 19 amino acids. The ends were cut back, 2 bases at V and 5 bases at J, with 28 bases in the middle. The CDR3 reads CASSLSSSAGSGLTDEQYF. CDR3 nucleotide sequence: TGTGCCAGCAGCTTATCTTCTAGCGCGGGTAGTGGTCTCACTGACGAGCAGTACTTC.

J is TRBJ1-2 and V is TRBV2; TRBD1 aligns across 12 bases. The V gene end was trimmed by 6 bases and the J gene end by 5 bases; junction bases not matched to a gene: 7. Germline CDR1 reads SNHLY; CDR2 reads FYNNEI. The CDR3 loop spans 15 amino acids. The CDR3, as DNA: TGTGCCAGCAGCCCCGGGACAGGGGGCGCTTATGGCTACACCTTC. As protein: CASSPGTGGAYGYTF. The whole variable domain, remainder taken from reference TRBV2 and TRBJ1-2, is EPEVTQTPSHQVTQMGQEVILRCVPISNHLYFYWYRQILGQKVEFLVSFYNNEISEKSEIFDDQFSVERPDGSNFTLKIRSTKLEDSAMYFCASSPGTGGAYGYTFGSGTRLTVV.

The chain carries TRBV28 and TRBJ2-7, with D hard to call. This CDR3 is 11 amino acids long. In germline, CDR1 is MDHEN, CDR2 SYDVKM. The V gene lost 2 bases and the J gene lost 3 bases, with 2 bases spanning the gap. CDR3 residues: CASSLHYEQYF. CDR3 in DNA: TGTGCCAGCAGTTTACACTACGAGCAGTACTTC.

This sequence joins TRBV10-3 and TRBJ1-6; D possibly corresponds to TRBD1 (5 bases). The CDR3 sequence is 14 residues long. The V end lost 2 bases, the J end lost 7 bases, and 9 bases lay between the germline ends. Germline lookup yields CDR1 ENHRY and CDR2 SYGVKD. CDR3 in DNA: TGTGCCATCAGTGAGCGGGGGACGAATTCACCCCTCCACTTT. Amino acid sequence: CAISERGTNSPLHF.

The chain employs TRBV14 and TRBJ1-1; weak D call: TRBD1 (5 bases). Germline CDR1 is SGHDN and CDR2 is FVKESK. V lost 6 bases to trimming and J lost 12 bases, with 14 bases between them. The CDR3 runs 11 residues. The CDR3 nucleotides read TGTGCCAGCAGGGGACTGTCGCAAACTTTCTTT. Translation gives CASRGLSQTFF.

This chain joins TRBV7-2 and TRBJ2-7, with TRBD1 matching over 9 bases. This CDR3 is built from 14 residues. In germline, CDR1 is SGHTA, CDR2 FQGNSA. V trimming: 5 bases; J trimming: 2 bases; junction bases outside the gene matches: 4. The CDR3 here is CASSPRQGAYEQYF. As DNA, the CDR3 is TGTGCCAGCAGCCCCCGACAGGGGGCCTACGAGCAGTACTTC.

This chain links TRBV2 with TRBJ2-5; 9 bases fit TRBD2. CDR3 size: 16 residues. The ends lost 2 bases at V and 1 base at J; junction bases unmatched: 5. The germline gives CDR1 SNHLY, CDR2 FYNNEI. CDR3 sequence reads: CASSEWASGTQETQYF. The CDR3 DNA is TGTGCCAGCAGTGAATGGGCTAGCGGGACCCAAGAGACCCAGTACTTC.

The rearrangement links TRBV29-1 to TRBJ2-7; D might be TRBD1 (6 bases). V dropped 7 bases and J dropped 2 bases, with 12 bases sitting between them. The germline V gene has CDR1 SQVTM and CDR2 ANQGSEA. CDR3 size: 12 residues. The CDR3 protein is CSARTETYEQYF. CDR3 coding DNA: TGCAGCGCCCGGACAGAAACCTACGAGCAGTACTTC.

The rearrangement links TRBV5-3 to TRBJ2-4; possible D gene TRBD2, 5 bases. TRBV5-3 is recorded as an ORF, its role being uncertain. This CDR3 spans 15 amino acids. Trimming cost V 0 bases and J 1 base, with 8 bases left between them. CDR3 nucleotide sequence: TGTGCCAGAAGCTTGGCCCGGAGGGCCAAAAACATTCAGTACTTC. The encoded protein is CARSLARRAKNIQYF.

This chain uses TRBV3-1 (or the pseudogene TRBV3-2) with TRBJ1-2; D is unclear. V gave up 1 base and J gave up 8 bases, with 11 bases separating them. The length of the CDR3 is 13 residues. Germline V gene sequence: CDR1 LGHDT, CDR2 YNNKEL (reference sequence). The CDR3 DNA reads TGTGCCAGCAGCCAAGGGAACAGCGGGGGCTACACCTTC. Encoded protein: CASSQGNSGGYTF.

The gene calls are TRBV6-5 and TRBJ1-2; TRBD1 aligns across 7 bases. CDR1 MNHEY and CDR2 SVGAGI come from the germline V gene. This CDR3 contains 14 residues. V gave up 7 bases and J gave up 3 bases; unmatched junction bases: 8. CDR3 coding DNA: TGTGCCAGCATCCAGGGGACAGTCGACTATGGCTACACCTTC. Protein sequence: CASIQGTVDYGYTF.

This chain links TRBV5-1 with TRBJ1-1; D is possibly TRBD1 (5 bases). Germline V gene lookup returns CDR1 SGHRS and CDR2 YFSETQ. V lost 1 base and J 5 bases, leaving 12 bases between the germline ends. The CDR3 extends over 14 amino acids. DNA for the CDR3: TGCGCCAGCAGCTTGTACAGGAAGCCTACTGAAGCTTTCTTT. Amino acids: CASSLYRKPTEAFF.